The 27 T cell receptor beta chains below come from one sample, sequenced in a study of cytomegalovirus exposure and HLA in healthy donors. Primers included in the PCR were 60 Vbeta and 13 Jbeta primers. Profiling relied on immunoSEQ multiplex PCR, and the TCRdb table lists in-frame clones only, not all of them. Of around 170,000 clones listed, around 68% were seen once; the top ten hold about 1.6%. The specimen sequenced was PBMCs. The receptors derive from a girl aged 10-17 years in good health and CMV-seronegative.

The chain links TRBV7-6 to TRBJ1-5; TRBD1 might be the D (6 bases). Germline V gives CDR1 SGHVS, CDR2 FNYEAQ. The CDR3 length is 14 residues. V was clipped by 3 bases and J by 1 base, with 7 bases between them. CDR3 bases: TGTGCCAGCAGCTTTACAGGGAGCAATCAGCCCCAGCATTTT. Translation: CASSFTGSNQPQHF.

For the CDR3, the DNA is TGTGCCAGCAGTGATGGGCCTCCCTCCTACGAGCAGTACTTC. Translated, it gives CASSDGPPSYEQYF. The gene calls are TRBV25-1 and TRBJ2-7; D gene unclear. The germline gives CDR1 MGHDK, CDR2 SYGVNS. The CDR3 sequence is 14 residues long. Trimming took 3 bases from V and 0 from J, leaving 9 bases between them.

The V gene is TRBV10-3, the J gene TRBJ2-7; a possible D gene is TRBD2 (6 bases). This CDR3 has 13 amino acids. Trimming removed 6 bases from V and 6 bases from J, with 15 bases in between. Germline-derived CDR1 and CDR2 are ENHRY and SYGVKD. CDR3 protein: CAIRGSGSAEQYF. The CDR3 DNA reads as TGTGCCATCAGGGGGTCCGGGAGCGCCGAGCAGTACTTC.

The V and J genes are TRBV25-1 and TRBJ1-4; D gene ambiguous. CDR3 length equals 15 residues. Per germline, CDR1 MGHDK and CDR2 SYGVNS. V lost 7 bases and J 7 bases, leaving 19 bases between the germline ends. The DNA of the CDR3 is TGTGCCAGCAAGGAGGTTGGGTCCGTCCCTGAAAAACTGTTTTTT. Protein: CASKEVGSVPEKLFF.

This clone was seen a few times. The rearrangement links TRBV27 to TRBJ1-1; 9 bases agree with TRBD1. This CDR3 comprises 13 residues. With V trimmed by 11 bases and J by 5 bases, 9 bases remained unmatched. CDR1 is MNHEY and CDR2 is SMNVEV in the germline V gene (reference sequence). The DNA for the CDR3 is TGTGCCTCCCAACAGGGGGCGAGGACTGAAGCTTTCTTT. It codes for CASQQGARTEAFF.

This clone has a handful of counts. The chain combines TRBV12-5 with TRBJ1-2; 7 bases map to TRBD1. The CDR3 is 13 residues long. The J segment lost 4 bases and the V segment lost 8 bases, leaving 7 bases of the junction unmatched. CDR1 and CDR2 (germline): LGHNT, FRNRAP. This chain's CDR3 is CASNIGTAYGYTF. The CDR3 DNA reads as TGTGCTAGTAATATAGGGACAGCCTATGGCTACACCTTC.

The V and J genes are TRBV30 and TRBJ1-2, with a weak D call TRBD1 (5 bases). Trimming took off 2 bases at V and 2 bases at J, with 12 bases between the two ends. Germline lookup yields CDR1 GTSNPN and CDR2 SVGIG (reference sequence). The CDR3 runs 14 residues. The CDR3 DNA follows: TGTGCCTGGAGTCTTCGGGGGAGGAACTATGGCTACACCTTC. This codes for CAWSLRGRNYGYTF.

The V and J genes are TRBV7-7 and TRBJ2-2, with D possibly matching TRBD2 (5 bases). CDR3 length: 15 amino acids. V gave up 0 bases and J gave up 4 bases, with 9 bases separating them. The germline V gene has CDR1 SSHAT and CDR2 FNYEAQ (reference sequence). The DNA of the CDR3 is TGTGCCAGCAGCTTAGCCGGGGAGCGCACCGGGGAGCTGTTTTTT. Its protein is CASSLAGERTGELFF. The complete variable domain, with remaining parts taken from reference TRBV7-7 and TRBJ2-2, reads GAGVSQSPRYKVTKRGQDVTLRCDPISSHATLYWYQQALGQGPEFLTYFNYEAQPDKSGLPSDRFSAERPEGSISTLTIQRTEQRDSAMYRCASSLAGERTGELFFGEGSRLTVL.

The chain carries TRBV15 and TRBJ2-2; D is unresolved. Trimming stripped 3 bases from V and 4 bases from J, with 3 bases between. CDR1 and CDR2 (germline): LNHNV, YYDKDF (reference sequence). The CDR3 has 12 residues. For the CDR3, the DNA is TGTGCCACCAGCAGCCTCACCGGGGAGCTGTTTTTT. Protein product: CATSSLTGELFF.

This sequence joins TRBV4-1 and TRBJ2-5; D remains ambiguous. Germline assignment: CDR1 MGHRA and CDR2 YSYEKL. CDR3 length: 14 amino acids. Trimming removed 1 base from V and 5 bases from J, with 11 bases in between. The CDR3 protein is CASSQVFSLETQYF. For the CDR3, the DNA is TGCGCCAGCAGCCAAGTTTTTAGCCTGGAGACCCAGTACTTC.

About this clone itself: An end of the junction does not agree with germline; a read error may underlie this. The chain combines TRBV30 with TRBJ1-1; D call uncertain. The CDR3 contains 13 residues. CDR1 GTSNPN and CDR2 SVGIG come from the germline V gene (reference sequence). CDR3 region: CAWGEGLNPEAFF. The CDR3 nucleotides are TGTGCCTGGGGGGAGGGATTGAACCCTGAAGCTTTCTTT.

The J gene is TRBJ2-7, the V gene TRBV2; 8 positions match TRBD1. CDR1 SNHLY and CDR2 FYNNEI come from the germline V gene. This CDR3 spans 12 amino acids. V lost 6 bases to trimming and J lost 2 bases; unmatched junction nucleotides: 0. CDR3 amino acids: CASRTGAYEQYF. The CDR3 DNA reads as TGTGCCAGCAGGACAGGGGCCTACGAGCAGTACTTC.

The rearrangement joins TRBV5-1 to TRBJ1-1, with D possibly being TRBD1 (5 bases). CDR1 and CDR2 (germline): SGHRS, YFSETQ. The CDR3 totals 14 residues. Trimming removed 0 bases at V and 6 bases at J, with 12 bases between. The CDR3 sequence: CASSLGRGGAEAFF. The CDR3 region has the DNA TGCGCCAGCAGCTTGGGGCGGGGCGGGGCTGAAGCTTTCTTT.

The V gene is TRBV5-1, the J gene TRBJ2-3; TRBD2 aligns across 10 bases. The CDR3 has 15 residues. Per the germline V gene, CDR1 is SGHRS and CDR2 is YFSETQ. V dropped 4 bases and J dropped 6; count of bases not matched to a gene: 8. The CDR3 here is CASSGQRGGRDTQYF. DNA of the CDR3: TGCGCCAGCAGCGGCCAGCGGGGGGGCCGGGATACGCAGTATTTT.

The V call is TRBV9, the J call TRBJ1-3, with D maybe TRBD1 (6 bases). The germline gives CDR1 SGDLS, CDR2 YYNGEE. V was pared by 4 bases and J by 5 bases, with 19 bases between. The CDR3 is made up of 16 amino acids. The CDR3, as DNA: TGTGCCAGCAGCTTCAGGGGTCGGGCGGCCCGAAACACCATATATTTT. Amino acid sequence: CASSFRGRAARNTIYF.

The rearrangement joins TRBV7-9 to TRBJ2-7; no firm D call. Germline V gene data show CDR1 as SEHNR and CDR2 as FQNEAQ (reference sequence). The CDR3 contains 13 residues. V lost 6 bases to trimming and J lost 5 bases, with 14 bases between them. The CDR3 spells CASSEPVEDEQYF. The DNA for the CDR3 is TGTGCCAGCAGTGAGCCGGTAGAGGACGAGCAGTACTTC.

The V call is TRBV5-1, the J call TRBJ2-3; TRBD2 might be the D (6 bases). Trimming took 0 bases from V and 1 from J, leaving 15 bases between them. There are 17 residues in the CDR3. The germline V gene encodes CDR1 SGHRS and CDR2 YFSETQ. DNA of the CDR3: TGCGCCAGCAGCTTGGCTGGGGGGAACGGGCGCACAGATACGCAGTATTTT. Translated: CASSLAGGNGRTDTQYF.

The rearrangement links TRBV9 to TRBJ1-2, with a weak D call TRBD1 (6 bases). The V gene lost 0 bases and the J gene lost 11 bases, with 20 bases spanning the gap. CDR1 is SGDLS, CDR2 YYNGEE, per germline. The CDR3 totals 15 residues. The CDR3 DNA reads as TGTGCCAGCAGCGTAGGCGCAGGGGTGAACTATGAGTACACCTTC. Its translation: CASSVGAGVNYEYTF.

This chain joins TRBV5-4 and TRBJ2-7, with D possibly matching TRBD1 (6 bases). Germline CDR1 is SGHNT and CDR2 is YYREEE (reference sequence). This CDR3 comprises 12 residues. The V end was cut by 4 bases, the J end by 11 bases, with 16 bases between. The CDR3 DNA reads TGTGCCAGCAGCCCAGGACAGACGGTCGAGTACTTC. Its protein is CASSPGQTVEYF.

The chain carries TRBV19 and TRBJ2-7; 8 bases fit TRBD1. J lost 5 bases, V lost 0 bases, and 9 bases had no gene match. The CDR3 runs 16 residues. Germline V gives CDR1 LNHDA, CDR2 SQIVND (reference sequence). CDR3 protein: CASSIDRRQGHHEQYF. The CDR3 DNA reads TGTGCCAGTAGTATAGATCGGAGACAGGGGCACCACGAGCAGTACTTC.

The gene calls are TRBV14 and TRBJ2-1, with 10 bases fitting TRBD1. This CDR3 is built from 15 residues. V shed 3 bases and J 2 bases; nucleotides not matched to a gene: 1. From germline, CDR1 is SGHDN and CDR2 FVKESK. The CDR3 DNA reads TGTGCCAGCAGCCAGACAGGGGGCCCCTACAATGAGCAGTTCTTC. Protein sequence: CASSQTGGPYNEQFF. The full variable domain, rest sourced from reference TRBV14 and TRBJ2-1, is EAGVTQFPSHSVIEKGQTVTLRCDPISGHDNLYWYRRVMGKEIKFLLHFVKESKQDESGMPNNRFLAERTGGTYSTLKVQPAELEDSGVYFCASSQTGGPYNEQFFGPGTRLTVL.

V and J are TRBV2 and TRBJ1-2; D perhaps matches TRBD1 (6 bases). Trimming shortened V by 4 bases and J by 8 bases, and 11 bases separated the two germline ends. CDR1 is SNHLY, CDR2 FYNNEI, per germline. This CDR3 spans 12 amino acids. In DNA, the CDR3 is TGTGCCAGCAGTGTGGGGGGGCGAGGCTACACCTTC. As protein: CASSVGGRGYTF.

This rearrangement joins TRBV30 to TRBJ2-3; D not certain. Germline V lookup: CDR1 GTSNPN, CDR2 SVGIG (reference sequence). Trimming stripped 0 bases from V and 4 bases from J, with 8 bases between. The CDR3 covers 13 residues. The CDR3: CAWSVPPADTQYF. The DNA of the CDR3 is TGTGCCTGGAGTGTACCTCCGGCAGATACGCAGTATTTT. Filled out from reference TRBV30 and TRBJ2-3, the complete variable domain reads SQTIHQWPATLVQPVGSPLSLECTVEGTSNPNLYWYRQAAGRGLQLLFYSVGIGQISSEVPQNLSASRPQDRQFILSSKKLLLSDSGFYLCAWSVPPADTQYFGPGTRLTVL.

The CDR3 bases are TGTGCCAGCAGTGACGGACAGGGGGCAATTTATGGCTACACCTTC. Its protein product is CASSDGQGAIYGYTF. The V and J genes are TRBV2 and TRBJ1-2, with TRBD1 identical over 11 bases. CDR1 is SNHLY and CDR2 is FYNNEI in the germline V gene. Trimming took 3 bases from V and 5 from J; bases not matched to a gene: 5. The CDR3 consists of 15 residues.

V usage is TRBV27 and J usage is TRBJ1-4, with 9 bases identical to TRBD1. Per the germline V gene, CDR1 is MNHEY and CDR2 is SMNVEV (reference sequence). The CDR3 length is 14 residues. V lost 2 bases and J lost 7; bases outside the gene matches: 2. CDR3 loop: CASSLRTGVEKLFF. The CDR3, as DNA: TGTGCCAGCAGTTTACGGACAGGGGTTGAAAAACTGTTTTTT.

J is TRBJ2-7 and V is TRBV6-1; 7 bases are shared with TRBD1. Germline V gene lookup returns CDR1 MNHNS and CDR2 SASEGT. Trimming at V came to 2 bases and at J to 0 bases, leaving 4 bases not matched to a gene. This CDR3 comprises 15 residues. The CDR3 DNA is TGTGCCAGCAGTGAACCTACAGGGGCCTCCTACGAGCAGTACTTC. It encodes CASSEPTGASYEQYF.

V is TRBV9 and J is TRBJ1-1, with D possibly being TRBD1 (6 bases). This CDR3 spans 14 amino acids. V was shortened by 3 bases and J by 1 base, with 10 bases between the two germline ends. Germline lookup yields CDR1 SGDLS and CDR2 YYNGEE. The CDR3 spells CASSGAQGNTEAFF. The CDR3, as DNA: TGTGCCAGCAGCGGGGCACAGGGGAACACTGAAGCTTTCTTT.